This TCR beta chain comes out of a study of PD-L1 blockade in urothelial cancer. Time point specified: peripheral blood 6 weeks after treatment start. Locally advanced or metastatic urothelial carcinoma affected the patients. Only in-frame clones appear in the TCRdb table, and some are missing; sequencing was by immunoSEQ multiplex PCR. The profile covers 25,000 to 30,000 clones, with approximately 81% appearing a single time and 2.5% to 3% taken by the ten largest. J lost 6 bases, V lost 2 bases, and 3 bases had no gene match. CDR3 length: 15 residues. Germline V gene lookup returns CDR1 LNHDA and CDR2 SQIVND (reference sequence).

Material: PBMCs, obtained around atezolizumab (anti-PD-L1) treatment. The clonotype was recovered from a man aged 65-85 years with urothelial cancer. The V call is TRBV19, the J call TRBJ2-2; TRBD2 aligns across 10 bases. The CDR3 DNA reads TGTGCCAGTAGTATATTTGGGACTAGCGCCGGGGAGCTGTTTTTT. This translates into CASSIFGTSAGELFF.